Below, 18 T cell receptor beta chains from the same sample are listed, as sequenced in a study of shared clonotypes between healthy human individuals. This table comes from immunoSEQ multiplex PCR, and its TCRdb copy is limited to in-frame clones, with some not included. The sample holds roughly 2,500,000 clones; roughly 93% are singletons and the top ten take 0.36%. What was sequenced was naive CD4+ T cells from PBMCs. Specified subset: CD45RA+ positively selected. Receptors originate from a man between 18 and 29 years old in good health. Some clones in this sample may be carry-over from other donors' samples.

The chain is built from TRBV27 and TRBJ2-3; 8 bases align to TRBD2. Germline V gene lookup returns CDR1 MNHEY and CDR2 SMNVEV (reference sequence). The CDR3 is 17 residues long. V gave up 3 bases and J gave up 3 bases; unmatched junction bases: 11. The CDR3 sequence: CASSLTGSGRPTDTQYF. Here the CDR3 DNA reads TGTGCCAGCAGTTTGACCGGCAGCGGGAGACCGACAGATACGCAGTATTTT.

CDR3 loop: CASRPTSGRDTGELFF. The CDR3, as DNA: TGCGCCAGCAGGCCCACTAGCGGGAGGGACACCGGGGAGCTGTTTTTT. The J gene is TRBJ2-2, the V gene TRBV5-1, with 13 bases fitting TRBD2. The germline V gene encodes CDR1 SGHRS and CDR2 YFSETQ. This CDR3 has 16 amino acids. The junction had 4 bases not matched to a gene; V was cut back by 5 bases and J by 3 bases.

This chain uses TRBV5-6 with TRBJ1-2; no clear D gene. The CDR3 sequence is 12 residues long. Trimming removed 4 bases from V and 4 bases from J, with 8 bases in between. Germline loops: CDR1 SGHDT, CDR2 YYEEEE. CDR3: CASSKTTYGYTF. In DNA form, the CDR3 reads TGTGCCAGCAGCAAGACCACCTATGGCTACACCTTC.

With respect to this clone: Other DNA sequences in the sample encode the same CDR3. The J gene is TRBJ2-2, the V gene TRBV9, with a possible D match to TRBD1 (5 bases). Germline values: CDR1 SGDLS, CDR2 YYNGEE. Trimming stripped 0 bases from V and 5 bases from J, with 5 bases between. This CDR3 contains 13 residues. The CDR3 spells CASSVAGTGELFF. CDR3 sequence (DNA): TGTGCCAGCAGCGTAGCAGGGACCGGGGAGCTGTTTTTT.

This clone was counted a single time. The same CDR3 can be traced to other DNA sequences in this sample. The chain uses TRBV5-1 and TRBJ1-3; no clear D. Germline CDR1 SGHRS, CDR2 YFSETQ. CDR3 size: 16 residues. V lost 0 bases to trimming and J lost 0 bases, with 10 bases between them. The CDR3 region has the DNA TGCGCCAGCAGCTTGGAAGGAGCTTACTCTGGAAACACCATATATTTT. This codes for CASSLEGAYSGNTIYF. The variable domain in full, with the rest retrieved from reference TRBV5-1 and TRBJ1-3, is KAGVTQTPRYLIKTRGQQVTLSCSPISGHRSVSWYQQTPGQGLQFLFEYFSETQRNKGNFPGRFSGRQFSNSRSEMNVSTLELGDSALYLCASSLEGAYSGNTIYFGEGSWLTVV.

The chain combines TRBV13 with TRBJ2-7, with D unclear. Germline loops: CDR1 PRHDT, CDR2 FYEKMQ (reference sequence). The V gene lost 6 bases and the J gene lost 2 bases, with 14 bases spanning the gap. The CDR3 is 14 residues long. The CDR3 region is CASSPQRTPYEQYF. The CDR3 DNA sequence: TGTGCCAGCAGTCCCCAGAGGACCCCCTACGAGCAGTACTTC.

The rearrangement joins TRBV4-3 to TRBJ1-3, with TRBD1 as a possible D gene (6 bases). The CDR3 sequence is 17 residues long. CDR1 is LGHNA, CDR2 YSLEER, per germline. V lost 3 bases to trimming and J lost 3 bases, with 18 bases between them. The CDR3 sequence: CASSQDKDRSFGNTIYF. The CDR3 bases are TGCGCCAGCAGCCAGGACAAGGACAGAAGTTTTGGAAACACCATATATTTT.

This clone was seen a few times. J is TRBJ1-1 and V is TRBV10-1; tentatively, D is TRBD1 (6 bases). The CDR3 is made up of 12 amino acids. Germline values: CDR1 WNHNN, CDR2 SYGVQD (reference sequence). Trimming left V 6 bases short and J 10 bases short, with 15 bases between. Written as DNA, the CDR3 is TGCGCCAGCAGGCACAGGGAGGTGTTAGCTTTCTTT. This translates into CASRHREVLAFF.

V and J are TRBV11-1 and TRBJ2-7; D gene ambiguous. Trimming took off 3 bases at V and 1 base at J, with 10 bases between the two ends. The germline V gene has CDR1 SGHAT and CDR2 FQDESV (reference sequence). This CDR3 comprises 14 residues. CDR3 amino acids: CASSFGPASYEQYF. DNA for the CDR3: TGTGCCAGCAGCTTTGGACCGGCGTCCTACGAGCAGTACTTC.

The chain combines TRBV28 with TRBJ1-2; D not certain. The germline CDR1 and CDR2 sequences are MDHEN and SYDVKM. Trimming shortened V by 5 bases and J by 2 bases, and 9 bases separated the two germline ends. This CDR3 comprises 13 residues. CDR3 sequence (DNA): TGTGCCAGCAGTGCCCGGACCAACTATGGCTACACCTTC. Protein sequence: CASSARTNYGYTF.

The chain couples TRBV5-4 to TRBJ2-7, with a possible D match to TRBD1 (6 bases). The V end was cut by 0 bases, the J end by 1 base, with 8 bases between. Germline CDR1 and CDR2: SGHNT and YYREEE (reference sequence). This CDR3 has 14 amino acids. CDR3 in amino acids: CASSLVQGSYEQYF. Written as DNA, the CDR3 is TGTGCCAGCAGCTTGGTTCAGGGGTCCTACGAGCAGTACTTC. The full variable domain, with the rest looked up from reference TRBV5-4 and TRBJ2-7, is ETGVTQSPTHLIKTRGQQVTLRCSSQSGHNTVSWYQQALGQGPQFIFQYYREEENGRGNFPPRFSGLQFPNYSSELNVNALELDDSALYLCASSLVQGSYEQYFGPGTRLTVT.

This clone was found once. V is TRBV5-4 and J is TRBJ2-1; 10 bases align to TRBD2. V lost 4 bases and J lost 2; bases outside the gene matches: 6. Germline V gene lookup returns CDR1 SGHNT and CDR2 YYREEE (reference sequence). This CDR3 has 16 residues. CDR3 protein: CASSPIAGGAYNEQFF. In DNA, the CDR3 is TGTGCCAGCAGCCCGATAGCGGGAGGTGCCTACAATGAGCAGTTCTTC.

V usage is TRBV27 and J usage is TRBJ2-2; TRBD1 matches 8 bases. With V trimmed by 7 bases and J by 0 bases, 4 bases remained unmatched. CDR1 MNHEY and CDR2 SMNVEV come from the germline V gene (reference sequence). This CDR3 contains 15 residues. The CDR3 DNA sequence: TGTGCCAGCACCGACAGGGGCGCGAACACCGGGGAGCTGTTTTTT. Amino acids: CASTDRGANTGELFF.

The chain employs TRBV2 and TRBJ2-5; a possible D gene is TRBD1 (6 bases). The ends were cut back, 7 bases at V and 5 bases at J, with 17 bases in the middle. Germline-derived CDR1 and CDR2 are SNHLY and FYNNEI. The CDR3 has 14 amino acids. The CDR3 DNA reads as TGTGCCAGCAATCGGCAGGGGCCGGGGGAGACCCAGTACTTC. It translates to CASNRQGPGETQYF. Combining the CDR3 with reference TRBV2 and TRBJ2-5 gives the whole variable domain EPEVTQTPSHQVTQMGQEVILRCVPISNHLYFYWYRQILGQKVEFLVSFYNNEISEKSEIFDDQFSVERPDGSNFTLKIRSTKLEDSAMYFCASNRQGPGETQYFGPGTRLLVL.

The rearrangement joins TRBV7-2 to TRBJ1-5, with TRBD1 identical over 7 bases. CDR3 length: 15 residues. Germline V CDR1 and CDR2: SGHTA, FQGNSA. Unmatched junction bases numbered 5, after V lost 5 bases and J lost 1 base. CDR3 residues: CASSPRQGSNQPQHF. As DNA, the CDR3 is TGTGCCAGCAGCCCGAGACAGGGCAGCAATCAGCCCCAGCATTTT.

This chain connects TRBV7-9 to TRBJ2-6; weak D call: TRBD2 (6 bases). Germline V gene lookup returns CDR1 SEHNR and CDR2 FQNEAQ (reference sequence). The V end lost 3 bases, the J end lost 2 bases, and 17 bases lay between the germline ends. The CDR3 is made up of 18 amino acids. The CDR3 DNA reads as TGTGCCAGCAGCTTTAGAGGCGGGGTTACAACTGGGGCCAACGTCCTGACTTTC. It encodes CASSFRGGVTTGANVLTF.

The chain has TRBV6-1 and TRBJ1-1; D gene unclear. V was cut by 1 base and J by 1 base, with 7 bases left in between. Germline V gives CDR1 MNHNS, CDR2 SASEGT. The CDR3 runs to 14 residues. The chain's CDR3 is CASSEEWQNTEAFF. CDR3 coding DNA: TGTGCCAGCAGTGAAGAATGGCAGAACACTGAAGCTTTCTTT.

The V gene is TRBV6-5, the J gene TRBJ2-2; 9 nucleotides agree with TRBD1. Germline CDR1 is MNHEY and CDR2 is SVGAGI. The CDR3 covers 15 residues. After removal of 5 bases from V and 2 bases from J, the junction contained 3 bases not matched to a gene. CDR3 protein: CASSTGQGNTGELFF. The CDR3 DNA reads TGTGCCAGCAGTACGGGACAGGGCAACACCGGGGAGCTGTTTTTT.